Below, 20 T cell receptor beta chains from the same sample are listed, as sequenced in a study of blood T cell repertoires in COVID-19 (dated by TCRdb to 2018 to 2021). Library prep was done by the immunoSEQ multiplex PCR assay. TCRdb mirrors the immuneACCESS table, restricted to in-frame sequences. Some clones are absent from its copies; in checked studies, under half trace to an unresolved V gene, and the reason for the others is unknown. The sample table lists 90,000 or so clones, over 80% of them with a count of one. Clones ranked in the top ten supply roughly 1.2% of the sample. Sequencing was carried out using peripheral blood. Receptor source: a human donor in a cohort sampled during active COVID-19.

In DNA form, the CDR3 reads TGTGCCAGCAGCTTAGAGCAGGGGGCAGCCTATGGCTACACCTTC. Its translation: CASSLEQGAAYGYTF. The chain couples TRBV7-8 to TRBJ1-2; 8 bases agree with TRBD1. Germline V gene data show CDR1 as SGHVS and CDR2 as FQNEAQ. CDR3 size: 15 residues. Trimming cost V 1 base and J 4 bases; bases outside gene matches: 5.

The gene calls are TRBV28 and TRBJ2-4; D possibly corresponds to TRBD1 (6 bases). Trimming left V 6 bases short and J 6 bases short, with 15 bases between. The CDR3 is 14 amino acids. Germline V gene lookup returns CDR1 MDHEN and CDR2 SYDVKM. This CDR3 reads CASSLEGVGNIQYF. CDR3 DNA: TGTGCCAGCAGCCTCGAGGGGGTAGGAAACATTCAGTACTTC.

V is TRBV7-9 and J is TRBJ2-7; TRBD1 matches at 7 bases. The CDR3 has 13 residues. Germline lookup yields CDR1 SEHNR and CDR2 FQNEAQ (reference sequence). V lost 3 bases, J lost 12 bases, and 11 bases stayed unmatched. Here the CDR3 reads CASSFYGQDPRYF. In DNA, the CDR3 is TGTGCCAGCAGCTTTTACGGACAGGACCCGCGGTACTTC.

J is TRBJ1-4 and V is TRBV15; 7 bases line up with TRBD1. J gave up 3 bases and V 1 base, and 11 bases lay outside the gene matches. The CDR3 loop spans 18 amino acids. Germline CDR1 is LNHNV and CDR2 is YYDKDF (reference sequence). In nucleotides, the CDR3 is TGTGCCACCAGCAGAGGCAGGGGACAGAAGAGTCCTAATGAAAAACTGTTTTTT. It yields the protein CATSRGRGQKSPNEKLFF.

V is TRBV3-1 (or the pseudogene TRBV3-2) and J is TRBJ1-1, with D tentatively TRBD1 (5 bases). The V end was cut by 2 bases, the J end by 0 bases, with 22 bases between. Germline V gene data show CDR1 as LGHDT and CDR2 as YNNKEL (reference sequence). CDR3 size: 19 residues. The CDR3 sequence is CASSQLGWGGARMNTEAFF. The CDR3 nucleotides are TGTGCCAGCAGCCAACTTGGTTGGGGAGGGGCCAGGATGAACACTGAAGCTTTCTTT.

This CDR3 reads CASASDPVAYSNQPQHF. CDR3 DNA: TGTGCCAGTGCCTCGGATCCGGTAGCTTATAGCAATCAGCCCCAGCATTTT. The V call is TRBV19, the J call TRBJ1-5, with unresolved D. The germline V and J ends were trimmed by 8 bases and 0 bases, with 20 bases remaining between them. CDR3 length: 17 residues. The germline CDR1 and CDR2 sequences are LNHDA and SQIVND (reference sequence).

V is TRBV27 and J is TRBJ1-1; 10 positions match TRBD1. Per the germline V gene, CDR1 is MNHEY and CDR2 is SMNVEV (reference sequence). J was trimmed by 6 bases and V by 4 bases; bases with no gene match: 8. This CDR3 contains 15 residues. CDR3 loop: CASSYWGQGTSEAFF. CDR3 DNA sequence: TGTGCCAGCAGTTACTGGGGACAGGGGACATCTGAAGCTTTCTTT.

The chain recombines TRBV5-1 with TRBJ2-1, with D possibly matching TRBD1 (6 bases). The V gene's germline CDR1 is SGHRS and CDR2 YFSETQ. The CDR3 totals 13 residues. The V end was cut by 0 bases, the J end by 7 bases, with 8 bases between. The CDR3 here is CASSLARGNEQFF. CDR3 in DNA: TGCGCCAGCAGCTTGGCCAGGGGTAATGAGCAGTTCTTC.

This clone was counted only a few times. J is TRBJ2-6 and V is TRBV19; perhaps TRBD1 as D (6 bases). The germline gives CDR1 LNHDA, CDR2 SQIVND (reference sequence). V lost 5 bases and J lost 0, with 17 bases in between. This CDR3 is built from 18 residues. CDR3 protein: CASSPRDTFLSGANVLTF. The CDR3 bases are TGTGCCAGTAGTCCCCGGGACACCTTTCTCTCTGGGGCCAACGTCCTGACTTTC.

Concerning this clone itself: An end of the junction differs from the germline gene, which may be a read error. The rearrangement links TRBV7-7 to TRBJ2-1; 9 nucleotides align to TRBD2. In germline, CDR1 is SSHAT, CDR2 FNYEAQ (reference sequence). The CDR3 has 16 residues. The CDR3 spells CASSPAASGKGHEQFF. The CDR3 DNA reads TGTGCTAGCAGCCCCGCGGCTAGCGGGAAAGGGCATGAGCAGTTCTTC.

The CDR3 protein is CASSLTHYEQYF. The CDR3, as DNA: TGTGCCAGCAGCCTGACTCACTACGAGCAGTACTTC. The chain combines TRBV28 with TRBJ2-7; D remains ambiguous. CDR3 size: 12 residues. V lost 6 bases and J 3 bases, leaving 9 bases between the germline ends. Germline assignment: CDR1 MDHEN and CDR2 SYDVKM.

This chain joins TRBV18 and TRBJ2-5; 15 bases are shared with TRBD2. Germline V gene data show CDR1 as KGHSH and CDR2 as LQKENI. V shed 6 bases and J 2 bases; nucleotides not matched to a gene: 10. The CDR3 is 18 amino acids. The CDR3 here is CASSSGLAGGIDQETQYF. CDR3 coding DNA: TGTGCCAGCTCTTCAGGACTAGCGGGAGGGATTGATCAAGAGACCCAGTACTTC.

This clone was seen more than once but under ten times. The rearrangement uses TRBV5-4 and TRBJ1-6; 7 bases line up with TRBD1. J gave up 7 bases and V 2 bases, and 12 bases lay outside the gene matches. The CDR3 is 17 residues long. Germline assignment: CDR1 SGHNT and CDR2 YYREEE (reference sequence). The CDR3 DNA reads TGTGCCAGCAGCTTCAGGACAGGTGCCGTTCGCAATTCACCCCTCCACTTT. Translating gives CASSFRTGAVRNSPLHF.

The CDR3 loop is CASSDSPSTDTQYF. CDR3 sequence (DNA): TGTGCCAGCAGTGACTCCCCTAGCACAGATACGCAGTATTTT. The chain joins TRBV6-4 to TRBJ2-3; D unresolved. V lost 0 bases, J lost 0 bases, and 4 bases lay in between. This CDR3 has 14 amino acids. CDR1 and CDR2 (germline): MRHNA, SNTAGT.

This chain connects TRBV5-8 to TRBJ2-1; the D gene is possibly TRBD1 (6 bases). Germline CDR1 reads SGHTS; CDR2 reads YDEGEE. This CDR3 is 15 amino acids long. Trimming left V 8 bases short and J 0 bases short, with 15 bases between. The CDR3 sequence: CASTQGWSSYNEQFF. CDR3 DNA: TGTGCCAGTACACAGGGTTGGAGCTCCTACAATGAGCAGTTCTTC.

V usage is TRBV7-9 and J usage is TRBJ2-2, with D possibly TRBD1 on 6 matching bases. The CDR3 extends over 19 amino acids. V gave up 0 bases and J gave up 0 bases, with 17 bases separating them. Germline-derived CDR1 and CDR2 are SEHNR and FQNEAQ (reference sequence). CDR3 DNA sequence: TGTGCCAGCAGCTTAGCGATGGGGTCCGGGACACCGAACACCGGGGAGCTGTTTTTT. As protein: CASSLAMGSGTPNTGELFF. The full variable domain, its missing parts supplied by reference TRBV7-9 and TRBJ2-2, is DTGVSQNPRHKITKRGQNVTFRCDPISEHNRLYWYRQTLGQGPEFLTYFQNEAQLEKSRLLSDRFSAERPKGSFSTLEIQRTEQGDSAMYLCASSLAMGSGTPNTGELFFGEGSRLTVL.

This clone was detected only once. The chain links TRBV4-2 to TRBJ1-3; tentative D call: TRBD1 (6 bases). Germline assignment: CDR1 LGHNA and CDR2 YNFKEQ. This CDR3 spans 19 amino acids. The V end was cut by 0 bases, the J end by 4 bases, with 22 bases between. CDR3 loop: CASSQDRSQMVDRGNTIYF. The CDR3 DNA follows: TGTGCCAGCAGCCAAGATCGGAGCCAGATGGTGGACAGAGGAAACACCATATATTTT.

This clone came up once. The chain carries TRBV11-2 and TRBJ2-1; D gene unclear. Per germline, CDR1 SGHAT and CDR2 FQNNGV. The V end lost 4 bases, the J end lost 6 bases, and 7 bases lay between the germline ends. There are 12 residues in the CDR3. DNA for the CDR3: TGTGCCAGCAGCTCCCTCTTCAATGAGCAGTTCTTC. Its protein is CASSSLFNEQFF.

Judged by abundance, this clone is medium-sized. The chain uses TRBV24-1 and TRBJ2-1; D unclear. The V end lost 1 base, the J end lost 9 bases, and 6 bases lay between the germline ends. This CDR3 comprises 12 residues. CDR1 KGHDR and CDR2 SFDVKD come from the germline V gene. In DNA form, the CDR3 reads TGTGCCACCAGTGATTTAACCGGTGAGCAGTTCTTC. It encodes CATSDLTGEQFF.

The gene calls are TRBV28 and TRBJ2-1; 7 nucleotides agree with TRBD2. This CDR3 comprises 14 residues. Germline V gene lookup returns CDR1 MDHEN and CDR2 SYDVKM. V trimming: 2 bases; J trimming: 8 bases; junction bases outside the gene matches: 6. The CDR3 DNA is TGTGCCAGCAGTTTAATCGGGGGAGGGGATGAGCAGTTCTTC. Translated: CASSLIGGGDEQFF.